These 20 T cell receptor beta chains originate from one sample sequenced in a study. Using its own MiXCR run on the 5' RACE reads, TCRdb lists one record per CDR3 protein. Of about 23,000 distinct CDR3 sequences in the sample, approximately 28% are singletons; the top ten hold around 2.3%. The specimen sequenced was tumor-infiltrating naive CD4+ T cells sorted from the breast tumor. The subset denotes: naive CD4+ T cells, CD4+CD45RA+CD25-. Every receptor here comes from a female donor with breast cancer.

V usage is TRBV3-1 and J usage is TRBJ1-1; D unresolved. The V end lost 3 bases, the J end lost 5 bases, and 10 bases lay between the germline ends. In germline, CDR1 is LGHDT, CDR2 YNNKEL (reference sequence). The CDR3 totals 13 residues. The CDR3 nucleotides read TGTGCCAGCAGCCATGTCCACGGTACTGAAGCTTTCTTT. Translated, it gives CASSHVHGTEAFF.

In its sample, this clonotype ranks as medium-sized. This chain connects TRBV20-1 to TRBJ1-2; no clear D gene. V was clipped by 6 bases and J by 2 bases, with 10 bases between them. Per germline, CDR1 DFQATT and CDR2 SNEGSKA (reference sequence). This CDR3 contains 12 residues. This chain's CDR3 is CSAYRPNYGYTF. CDR3 nucleotide sequence: TGCAGTGCATACCGGCCCAACTATGGCTACACCTTC.

Worth noting for this clonotype: A much larger clone differs by one base, so this may be a read error. The chain recombines TRBV20-1 with TRBJ2-1, with 7 nucleotides matching TRBD2. CDR3 length equals 15 residues. Germline loops: CDR1 DFQATT, CDR2 SNEGSKA (reference sequence). J gave up 8 bases and V 0 bases, and 10 bases lay outside the gene matches. The CDR3 bases are TGCAGTGCTAGAGACCCGCGGGGGACCGGCGATGAGCAGTTCTTC. This encodes CSARDPRGTGDEQFF.

Of note for this clonotype: Just one base apart from a much larger clone, this may be a read error. V and J are TRBV3-1 and TRBJ1-1; D is uncertain. CDR1 LGHDT and CDR2 YNNKEL come from the germline V gene (reference sequence). This CDR3 is built from 15 residues. Trimming cost V 1 base and J 2 bases, with 11 bases left between them. The CDR3 protein is CASSQGLRSNTEAFF. The CDR3 nucleotides read TGTGCCAGCAGCCAAGGGCTGAGGAGTAACACTGAAGCTTTCTTT.

This clonotype was seen repeatedly, ten times or more. This rearrangement joins TRBV24-1 to TRBJ2-1; TRBD2 matches at 8 bases. Per the germline V gene, CDR1 is KGHDR and CDR2 is SFDVKD. V lost 10 bases and J lost 8; bases outside the gene matches: 3. The CDR3 runs 11 residues. The CDR3 nucleotides read TGTGCCACTCTTAGCGGGGATGAGCAGTTCTTC. Encoded protein: CATLSGDEQFF.

By proportion, this clonotype is medium-sized (0.01 to 0.1%). The genes are TRBV20-1 and TRBJ2-7; TRBD2 matches at 8 bases. V shed 1 base and J 2 bases; nucleotides not matched to a gene: 4. The CDR3 totals 14 residues. In germline, CDR1 is DFQATT, CDR2 SNEGSKA (reference sequence). The DNA of the CDR3 is TGCAGTGCTAGAGTGCCTAGCGGGCCCTACGAGCAGTACTTC. Translation gives CSARVPSGPYEQYF.

This chain uses TRBV6-5 with TRBJ1-1, with TRBD1 matching over 10 bases. CDR3 length: 17 residues. Germline CDR1 and CDR2: MNHEY and SVGAGI. J was trimmed by 0 bases and V by 7 bases; bases with no gene match: 11. CDR3 in amino acids: CASTQTGGASLNTEAFF. CDR3 in DNA: TGTGCCAGCACCCAGACAGGGGGCGCGTCCCTGAACACTGAAGCTTTCTTT.

This clonotype was seen ten or more times. The chain recombines TRBV6-5 with TRBJ2-1; 9 positions match TRBD1. In germline, CDR1 is MNHEY, CDR2 SVGAGI. The CDR3 totals 15 residues. J was trimmed by 9 bases and V by 5 bases; bases with no gene match: 11. CDR3 in DNA: TGTGCCAGCAGTAAAGGACAGGGGACGAAGGGTGAGCAGTTCTTC. It translates to CASSKGQGTKGEQFF.

This clonotype appeared a few times. The V call is TRBV11-2, the J call TRBJ2-7; D possibly corresponds to TRBD2 (6 bases). The V gene lost 4 bases and the J gene lost 7 bases, with 17 bases spanning the gap. The CDR3 is 14 residues long. The germline CDR1 and CDR2 sequences are SGHAT and FQNNGV. In nucleotides, the CDR3 is TGTGCCAGCAGCTGGGAACTAGCTGCAAGGGAGCAGTACTTC. This encodes CASSWELAAREQYF. The full variable domain, in which reference TRBV11-2 and TRBJ2-7 provide the parts outside the CDR3, is EAGVAQSPRYKIIEKRQSVAFWCNPISGHATLYWYQQILGQGPKLLIQFQNNGVVDDSQLPKDRFSAERLKGVDSTLKIQPAKLEDSAVYLCASSWELAAREQYFGPGTRLTVT.

In the case of this clonotype: A much bigger clone sits one base away, suggesting this may be a read error. The gene calls are TRBV3-1 and TRBJ2-3, with 11 bases lining up with TRBD2. There are 15 residues in the CDR3. CDR1 and CDR2 (germline): LGHDT, YNNKEL (reference sequence). CDR3 DNA sequence: TGTGCCAGCAGACGGACTAGCGGGTTGGCAGATACGCGGTATTTT. This sequence encodes CASRRTSGLADTRYF.

This clonotype came up many times. This sequence joins TRBV5-1 and TRBJ2-1, with 8 bases that match TRBD1. CDR3 length equals 15 residues. Per germline, CDR1 SGHRS and CDR2 YFSETQ. V lost 4 bases and J lost 6; bases outside the gene matches: 9. The CDR3 loop reads CASSPRGQGSNEQFF. The CDR3 DNA sequence: TGCGCCAGCAGCCCCCGCGGACAGGGATCCAATGAGCAGTTCTTC. Full variable domain (rest looked up from reference TRBV5-1 and TRBJ2-1): KAGVTQTPRYLIKTRGQQVTLSCSPISGHRSVSWYQQTPGQGLQFLFEYFSETQRNKGNFPGRFSGRQFSNSRSEMNVSTLELGDSALYLCASSPRGQGSNEQFFGPGTRLTVL.

This clonotype appeared many times. The chain uses TRBV5-1 and TRBJ1-1, with D maybe TRBD1 (6 bases). The ends were cut back, 4 bases at V and 1 base at J, with 26 bases in the middle. The length of the CDR3 is 19 residues. Germline CDR1 reads SGHRS; CDR2 reads YFSETQ. The CDR3, as DNA: TGCGCCAGCAGCCCCCGGAGGGAGGGGGGCGGATACAAGAACACTGAAGCTTTCTTT. It is translated as CASSPRREGGGYKNTEAFF.

The rearrangement links TRBV12-3 or TRBV12-4 to TRBJ2-7, with a weak D call TRBD2 (6 bases). The V end lost 0 bases, the J end lost 6 bases, and 15 bases lay between the germline ends. This CDR3 has 15 residues. For the CDR3, the DNA is TGTGCCAGCAGTTTAGCGTGGGGAGGAGCTCCCGAGCAGTACTTC. The encoded protein is CASSLAWGGAPEQYF.

In this sample, this clonotype turned up many times. CDR3 nucleotide sequence: TGTGCCAGCAGCTTATTATTGCCTGAGCAGTTCTTC. Its translation is CASSLLLPEQFF. The V and J genes are TRBV7-2 and TRBJ2-1; no reliable D call. V was cut by 2 bases and J by 9 bases, with 8 bases left in between. The CDR3 extends over 12 amino acids. The germline gives CDR1 SGHTA, CDR2 FQGNSA.

Only one count was recorded for this clonotype. With a much larger clone just one base away, this may be a read error. Since the CDR3 does not end with the conserved phenylalanine or tryptophan, this likely comes from a read error. The DNA is left out, because the CDR3 cannot be placed on it with certainty; the CDR3 is given as TCRdb lists it. The chain couples TRBV6-6 to TRBJ2-1; the table names TRBD1, a call not compared with the DNA. CDR1 and CDR2 from the germline V gene are MNHNY and SVGAGI (reference sequence). The CDR3 is made up of 14 amino acids, end residues included. CDR3 sequence: CASNPGGIYNEQSL.

This clonotype is termed medium-sized. This rearrangement joins TRBV6-5 to TRBJ2-1; D might be TRBD1 or TRBD2, each matching 5 bases. CDR1 and CDR2 (germline): MNHEY, SVGAGI. This CDR3 comprises 14 residues. The germline V and J ends were trimmed by 0 bases and 4 bases, with 7 bases remaining between them. The CDR3 loop reads CASSYSGPYNEQFF. DNA for the CDR3: TGTGCCAGCAGTTACTCGGGACCTTACAATGAGCAGTTCTTC.

This clonotype was counted at least ten times. V gene TRBV7-9 combines with J gene TRBJ1-2; D is ambiguous. The V end lost 4 bases, the J end lost 0 bases, and 12 bases lay between the germline ends. Germline CDR1 reads SEHNR; CDR2 reads FQNEAQ (reference sequence). The CDR3 is 15 amino acids. CDR3 protein: CASSSLDWANYGYTF. The CDR3 coding sequence is TGTGCCAGCAGCTCGCTCGATTGGGCTAACTATGGCTACACCTTC.

On this clonotype: A much larger clone differs from this one at a single base, so this may be a read error. The J gene is TRBJ1-1, the V gene TRBV7-9; D call uncertain. Between the trimmed V and J ends, which lost 0 bases and 1 base, there was a span of 3 bases. Germline CDR1 and CDR2: SEHNR and FQNEAQ (reference sequence). The CDR3 totals 13 residues. CDR3 sequence (DNA): TGTGCCAGCAGCTTAGCGCGGAACACTGAAGCTTTCTTT. Residues: CASSLARNTEAFF.

This clonotype was detected a few times. The rearrangement joins TRBV12-3 or TRBV12-4 to TRBJ2-1, with TRBD2 matching 11 bases. V trimming: 6 bases; J trimming: 8 bases; junction bases outside the gene matches: 9. The CDR3 consists of 15 residues. In DNA form, the CDR3 reads TGTGCCAGCAGGCTAGTAGCGGGAGGGAAGCATGAGCAGTTCTTC. Amino acid sequence: CASRLVAGGKHEQFF.

The chain carries TRBV20-1 and TRBJ2-3; 10 bases align to TRBD2. This CDR3 contains 15 residues. The ends lost 6 bases at V and 1 base at J; junction bases unmatched: 7. CDR1 and CDR2 from the germline V gene are DFQATT and SNEGSKA (reference sequence). The CDR3 nucleotides read TGCAGTGCCCCCCCCGGACTAGCGGGCACAGATACGCAGTATTTT. The encoded protein is CSAPPGLAGTDTQYF.